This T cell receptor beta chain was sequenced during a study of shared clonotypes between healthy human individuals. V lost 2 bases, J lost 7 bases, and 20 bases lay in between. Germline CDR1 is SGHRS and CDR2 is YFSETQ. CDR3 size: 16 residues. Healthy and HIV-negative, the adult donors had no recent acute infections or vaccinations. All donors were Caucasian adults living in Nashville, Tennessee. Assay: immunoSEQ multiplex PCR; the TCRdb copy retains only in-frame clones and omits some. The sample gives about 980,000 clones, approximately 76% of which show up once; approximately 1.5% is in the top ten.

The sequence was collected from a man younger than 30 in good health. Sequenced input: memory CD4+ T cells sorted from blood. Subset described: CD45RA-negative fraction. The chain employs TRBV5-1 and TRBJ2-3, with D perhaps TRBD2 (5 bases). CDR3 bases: TGCGCCAGCAGCTTATCTGAGGGTGGTTTTTCAAATACGCAGTATTTT. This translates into CASSLSEGGFSNTQYF. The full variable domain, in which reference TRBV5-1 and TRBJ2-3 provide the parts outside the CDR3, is KAGVTQTPRYLIKTRGQQVTLSCSPISGHRSVSWYQQTPGQGLQFLFEYFSETQRNKGNFPGRFSGRQFSNSRSEMNVSTLELGDSALYLCASSLSEGGFSNTQYFGPGTRLTVL.